This TCR beta chain stems from a study of long-term antiretroviral therapy in people with HIV. Whole-study findings and limits: Compared with controls, HIV repertoires showed narrower CDR3 length ranges. Post-ART samples showed increased diversity that remained below transplant donor control levels.

From germline, CDR1 is SEHNR and CDR2 FQNEAQ (reference sequence). The CDR3 is 13 residues long. V dropped 7 bases and J dropped 4 bases, with 11 bases sitting between them. Every participant gave one or more pre-ART and two or more post-ART PBMC samples. Regarding this clone: Its target is not known.

Investigators performed immunoSEQ version v3.0 at survey level. Using immunoSEQ multiplex PCR, the repertoire was profiled, and TCRdb retains in-frame clones only, with some absent. The sample holds under 45,000 clones; around 83% are singletons and the top ten take 6.2%. The chain is built from TRBV7-9 and TRBJ2-1, with D hard to call. This TCR came from a man aged 18 to 29 with HIV. The sequencing used unsorted PBMCs, collected 1 year after starting antiretroviral therapy. Written as DNA, the CDR3 is TGTGCCAGCACCACCCGGCTTTACAATGAGCAGTTCTTC. This gives the protein CASTTRLYNEQFF. Combining the CDR3 with reference TRBV7-9 and TRBJ2-1 gives the whole variable domain DTGVSQNPRHKITKRGQNVTFRCDPISEHNRLYWYRQTLGQGPEFLTYFQNEAQLEKSRLLSDRFSAERPKGSFSTLEIQRTEQGDSAMYLCASTTRLYNEQFFGPGTRLTVL.